Following are 11 T cell receptor beta chains from one sample sequenced in a study of beta chain features in type 1 diabetes. The study's findings and limits: When Type 1 diabetes patients were examined, their TCRB CDR3s proved moderately but significantly shorter in all four CD4+ subsets.

Expressed TCRB transcripts were sequenced after all isolated RNA was converted to cDNA. Profiling relied on immunoSEQ multiplex PCR, and the TCRdb table lists in-frame clones only, not all of them. This sample has 150,000 or so clones, with 63% found just once. Antigen specificity for these receptors is unknown. Source material: naive CD4+ T cells from blood. These receptors were taken from a man aged 25-45 years with type 1 diabetes.

The chain carries TRBV18 and TRBJ2-3; D possibly corresponds to TRBD1 (6 bases). In germline, CDR1 is KGHSH, CDR2 LQKENI. Trimming removed 3 bases at V and 2 bases at J, with 12 bases between. This CDR3 region has 15 residues. CDR3 region: CASSPLWDTTDTQYF. CDR3 bases: TGTGCCAGCTCACCCCTTTGGGACACCACAGATACGCAGTATTTT.

A few counts support this clone. The V call is TRBV5-1, the J call TRBJ1-1, with D possibly TRBD1 on 5 matching bases. CDR1 and CDR2 from the germline V gene are SGHRS and YFSETQ. The CDR3 loop spans 15 amino acids. V gave up 4 bases and J gave up 1 base, with 14 bases separating them. The CDR3 loop is CASSVKRGENTEAFF. As DNA, the CDR3 is TGCGCCAGCAGCGTCAAAAGGGGCGAGAACACTGAAGCTTTCTTT.

V is TRBV27 and J is TRBJ2-1; TRBD2 might be the D (6 bases). Germline lookup yields CDR1 MNHEY and CDR2 SMNVEV (reference sequence). The CDR3 is 15 amino acids. Trimming pared 5 bases from V and 1 base from J, leaving 12 bases between. As DNA, the CDR3 is TGTGCCAGCAGTCCCTGGCGGGATTCCTACAATGAGCAGTTCTTC. Translated: CASSPWRDSYNEQFF.

The chain uses TRBV30 and TRBJ2-5, with no clear D. The germline V gene has CDR1 GTSNPN and CDR2 SVGIG (reference sequence). The CDR3 extends over 12 amino acids. The ends were cut back, 0 bases at V and 7 bases at J, with 9 bases in the middle. CDR3 loop: CAWSVSSGTQYF. As DNA, the CDR3 is TGTGCCTGGAGTGTCTCGTCGGGGACCCAGTACTTC.

V is TRBV7-2 and J is TRBJ2-7, with D unclear. The CDR3 is 14 amino acids. Germline loops: CDR1 SGHTA, CDR2 FQGNSA. V lost 6 bases and J 0 bases, leaving 12 bases between the germline ends. CDR3 residues: CASRPNQLSYEQYF. Here the CDR3 DNA reads TGTGCCAGCAGGCCGAACCAGCTCTCCTACGAGCAGTACTTC.

The rearrangement links TRBV28 to TRBJ2-3; a weak D match, TRBD1 (5 bases). The CDR3 loop spans 15 amino acids. Trimming left V 3 bases short and J 4 bases short, with 14 bases between. Per germline, CDR1 MDHEN and CDR2 SYDVKM. The CDR3 sequence is CASSLPAGSADTQYF. CDR3 nucleotides: TGTGCCAGCAGTTTGCCGGCAGGGTCCGCAGATACGCAGTATTTT.

CDR3 protein: CASSLGRPNDEQFF. The DNA for the CDR3 is TGTGCCAGCAGCTTAGGGCGGCCTAACGATGAGCAGTTCTTC. The chain is built from TRBV13 and TRBJ2-1; D unresolved. The length of the CDR3 is 14 residues. Looked up from germline, CDR1 is PRHDT and CDR2 is FYEKMQ (reference sequence). V was trimmed by 0 bases and J by 8 bases, leaving 11 bases between them. Drawing the rest from reference TRBV13 and TRBJ2-1, the complete variable domain is AAGVIQSPRHLIKEKRETATLKCYPIPRHDTVYWYQQGPGQDPQFLISFYEKMQSDKGSIPDRFSAQQFSDYHSELNMSSLELGDSALYFCASSLGRPNDEQFFGPGTRLTVL.

A single count supports this clone. The J gene is TRBJ2-3, the V gene TRBV29-1, with 13 positions matching TRBD2. This CDR3 has 15 amino acids. The ends lost 7 bases at V and 1 base at J; junction bases unmatched: 5. The germline CDR1 and CDR2 sequences are SQVTM and ANQGSEA. Written as DNA, the CDR3 is TGCAGCGGTGGAGGGACTAGCGGGGGCACAGATACGCAGTATTTT. Its translation: CSGGGTSGGTDTQYF.

The chain is built from TRBV29-1 and TRBJ2-4, with a weak D call TRBD2 (5 bases). Germline-derived CDR1 and CDR2 are SQVTM and ANQGSEA. V was trimmed by 7 bases and J by 3 bases, leaving 13 bases between them. This CDR3 has 13 amino acids. The CDR3 here is CSAGDGVKNIQYF. The CDR3 coding sequence is TGCAGCGCTGGCGACGGGGTCAAAAACATTCAGTACTTC.

V is TRBV15 and J is TRBJ2-1; 11 positions match TRBD1. V shed 0 bases, J shed 2 bases, and the junction held 0 bases outside the gene matches. The CDR3 loop spans 16 amino acids. The germline V gene encodes CDR1 LNHNV and CDR2 YYDKDF (reference sequence). The chain's CDR3 is CATSREDRGPYNEQFF. The CDR3 DNA follows: TGTGCCACCAGCAGAGAGGACAGGGGGCCCTACAATGAGCAGTTCTTC.

V and J are TRBV7-2 and TRBJ2-5; D is undetermined. The V gene lost 1 base and the J gene lost 6 bases, with 21 bases spanning the gap. This CDR3 has 17 amino acids. Germline assignment: CDR1 SGHTA and CDR2 FQGNSA. CDR3 loop: CASSLVAWPDFPKTQYF. The CDR3 DNA reads TGTGCCAGCAGCTTAGTCGCGTGGCCAGACTTCCCCAAGACCCAGTACTTC.